These T cell receptor beta chains were read from a single sample in a study of breast tumors, draining lymph nodes, adjacent tissues. MiXCR, applied by TCRdb to the multiplex PCR reads, yields one record per CDR3 protein. The sample lists some 97,000 distinct CDR3 sequences; about 20% were seen once. What was sequenced was axillary lymph node tissue. Receptors originate from a female donor with breast cancer. Some clones in this sample may be carry-over from other donors' samples. The CDR3 runs from the conserved cysteine through the conserved F or W. Each record gives: clone size, V gene, CDR3 length, D gene, J gene, CDR3 protein, CDR3 DNA. D genes are given only for firm matches. Clone size appears in some rows only: once, few, many, or a class for an expanded clone.

many	TRBV20-1	13	TRBD2	TRBJ2-7	CSARLAGTYEQYF	TGCAGTGCTAGGCTAGCGGGGACCTACGAGCAGTACTTC
few	TRBV6-1	16	TRBD2	TRBJ2-1	CASSGVGGSSYNEQFF	TGTGCCAGCAGTGGAGTGGGCGGGAGTTCCTACAATGAGCAGTTCTTC
once	TRBV5-6	14	TRBD1	TRBJ1-2	CASSSGQGNYGYTF	TGTGCCAGCAGCTCGGGACAGGGAAACTATGGCTACACCTTC
many	TRBV20-1	10	-	TRBJ2-5	CSAQEETQYF	TGCAGTGCCCAAGAAGAGACCCAGTACTTC
many	TRBV4-1	18	TRBD2	TRBJ2-7	CASSQGHLSVGTRNEQYF	TGCGCCAGCAGCCAAGGCCATCTCTCCGTCGGGACTAGAAACGAGCAGTACTTC
many	TRBV2	14	TRBD2	TRBJ2-1	CASSKGLGYNEQFF	TGTGCCAGCAGCAAAGGACTAGGATACAATGAGCAGTTCTTC
many	TRBV24-1	16	-	TRBJ2-2	CATSGSSGLDTGELFF	TGTGCCACCAGTGGCTCCAGTGGGCTCGACACCGGGGAGCTGTTTTTT
many	TRBV5-5	15	-	TRBJ1-6	CASSYRGGGNSPLHF	TGTGCCAGCAGTTACCGGGGAGGCGGTAATTCACCCCTCCACTTT
many	TRBV7-3	14	-	TRBJ2-3	CASSTTGSTDTQYF	TGTGCCAGCAGCACAACAGGGAGCACAGATACGCAGTATTTT
few	TRBV18	15	TRBD1	TRBJ1-2	CASSQAQGADYGYTF	TGTGCCAGCTCACAAGCTCAGGGGGCGGACTATGGCTACACCTTC
few	TRBV10-3	13	-	TRBJ1-2	CAISDGTTDGYTF	TGTGCCATCAGTGACGGGACAACTGATGGCTACACCTTC
many	TRBV10-3	14	TRBD1	TRBJ2-2	CAVTDRERVGELFF	TGTGCCGTCACCGACAGGGAAAGGGTCGGGGAGCTGTTTTTT
many	TRBV4-1	14	TRBD2	TRBJ2-7	CASSPAGGFHEQYF	TGCGCCAGCAGCCCAGCGGGGGGCTTCCACGAGCAGTACTTC
many	TRBV6-5	12	-	TRBJ1-2	CASSQGLGGYTF	TGTGCCAGCAGTCAGGGACTGGGAGGCTACACCTTC
many	TRBV20-1	15	TRBD2	TRBJ2-2	CSARPGLTNTGELFF	TGCAGTGCTAGGCCGGGACTAACGAACACCGGGGAGCTGTTTTTT
many	TRBV6-5	15	TRBD1	TRBJ1-6	CASSTNRGLSSPLHF	TGTGCCAGCAGTACCAACAGGGGGCTGAGTTCACCCCTCCACTTT
many	TRBV19	16	TRBD1	TRBJ1-2	CASRRQTGQQNYGYTF	TGTGCCAGTAGAAGACAAACGGGACAGCAAAACTATGGCTACACCTTC
many	TRBV9	16	TRBD2	TRBJ2-1	CASSTASGPSYNEQFF	TGTGCCAGCAGCACCGCTAGCGGGCCCTCCTACAATGAGCAGTTCTTC
many	TRBV15	12	-	TRBJ2-5	CATSGGMETQYF	TGTGCCACCAGCGGAGGTATGGAGACCCAGTACTTC
many	TRBV10-3	10	TRBD2	TRBJ2-1	CATGRNEQFF	TGTGCCACCGGGAGGAATGAGCAGTTCTTC
many	TRBV19	13	TRBD1	TRBJ1-2	CASRPITGDGYTF	TGTGCCAGTAGACCAATAACAGGGGACGGCTACACCTTC
-	TRBV19	15	-	TRBJ2-3	CASNIYGELTDTQYF	TGTGCCAGTAATATATATGGGGAACTCACAGATACGCAGTATTTT
-	TRBV30	14	-	TRBJ2-2	CAWSNKPNTGELFF	TGTGCCTGGAGTAACAAACCGAACACCGGGGAGCTGTTTTTT
many	TRBV3-1	13	-	TRBJ1-3	CASSQVPGNTIYF	TGTGCCAGCAGCCAAGTTCCTGGAAACACCATATATTTT
many	TRBV19	13	-	TRBJ1-2	CASSIGQPNGYTF	TGTGCCAGTAGTATAGGGCAGCCGAATGGCTACACCTTC
many	TRBV20-1	13	TRBD2	TRBJ2-1	CRGESGRHTEQFF	TGCAGGGGTGAAAGCGGGAGACATACTGAGCAGTTCTTC
-	TRBV5-6	17	TRBD2	TRBJ2-4	CACSPLGSGRAGNIQYF	TGTGCCTGCAGCCCGCTAGGTAGCGGGAGGGCCGGGAACATTCAGTACTTC
many	TRBV14	16	TRBD1	TRBJ2-1	CASSPPGTVRGAEQFF	TGTGCCAGCAGCCCTCCGGGGACAGTAAGAGGGGCTGAGCAGTTCTTC
many	TRBV13	18	TRBD2	TRBJ2-7	CASSLGLAGGKSSYEQYF	TGTGCCAGCAGCTTAGGCCTAGCGGGAGGGAAAAGCTCCTACGAGCAGTACTTC
-	TRBV18	16	-	TRBJ1-2	CASPLTMIEPGYGYTF	TGTGCCAGTCCACTGACTATGATCGAGCCTGGGTATGGCTACACCTTC
many	TRBV9	15	-	TRBJ2-2	CASSVGGAQAGELFF	TGTGCCAGCAGCGTAGGGGGCGCCCAGGCCGGGGAGCTGTTTTTT
many	TRBV12-3/TRBV12-4	15	-	TRBJ1-5	CASSARGGLNQPQHF	TGTGCCAGCAGTGCCCGGGGGGGCCTCAATCAGCCCCAGCATTTT
many	TRBV27	14	-	TRBJ1-5	CASSWGQGNQPQHF	TGTGCCAGCAGTTGGGGGCAGGGCAATCAGCCCCAGCATTTT
many	TRBV5-1	16	TRBD2	TRBJ2-3	CASRPRTSGGVDTQYF	TGCGCCAGCAGACCTCGGACTAGCGGGGGTGTCGATACGCAGTATTTT
many	TRBV12-5	15	-	TRBJ2-1	CASAYKTGPPHEQFF	TGTGCTAGTGCCTACAAAACGGGCCCTCCACATGAGCAGTTCTTC
many	TRBV13	18	TRBD1	TRBJ2-7	CASSPTGLGQGAPYEQYF	TGTGCCAGCAGCCCGACTGGGCTCGGACAGGGGGCCCCCTACGAGCAGTACTTC
medium-sized	TRBV5-8	13	-	TRBJ2-3	CASSLGLADTQYF	TGTGCCAGCAGCTTGGGACTAGCAGATACGCAGTATTTT
many	TRBV11-2	15	TRBD2	TRBJ2-3	CASSFLAGLTDTQYF	TGTGCCAGCAGCTTCCTAGCGGGCCTCACAGATACGCAGTATTTT
many	TRBV6-5	13	-	TRBJ2-1	CASSRTLGEEQFF	TGTGCCAGCAGTCGGACGCTTGGGGAAGAGCAGTTCTTC
once	TRBV11-3	15	-	TRBJ2-2	CASSFTGLNTGELFF	TGTGCCAGCAGTTTCACAGGACTGAACACCGGGGAGCTGTTTTTT
-	TRBV5-1	14	TRBD1	TRBJ1-6	CASSPTGENSPLRF	TGTGCCAGCAGCCCGACAGGGGAAAATTCACCCCTCCGCTTT
many	TRBV20-1	12	-	TRBJ2-5	CSASQDQETQYF	TGCAGTGCTAGTCAAGACCAAGAGACCCAGTACTTC
many	TRBV2	13	-	TRBJ2-1	CASTLQRYNEQFF	TGTGCCAGCACGCTGCAAAGATACAATGAGCAGTTCTTC
many	TRBV20-1	13	-	TRBJ1-2	CSARQGELYGYTF	TGCAGTGCTAGACAGGGAGAACTTTATGGCTACACCTTC
many	TRBV11-2	15	-	TRBJ2-7	CASSLGRGFSYEQYF	TGTGCCAGCAGCTTAGGGCGGGGTTTCTCCTACGAGCAGTACTTC
many	TRBV20-1	12	-	TRBJ1-2	CKAAGANYGYTF	TGCAAGGCCGCGGGGGCCAACTATGGCTACACCTTC
many	TRBV5-1	13	-	TRBJ1-6	CASSLGGYSPLHF	TGCGCCAGCAGCTTGGGCGGATATTCACCCCTCCACTTT
-	TRBV6-6	16	-	TRBJ2-4	CASRHPLGVAKNIQYF	TGTGCCAGCAGGCACCCCCTTGGAGTAGCCAAAAACATTCAGTACTTC
many	TRBV20-1	13	-	TRBJ2-7	CSASGGTPNEQYF	TGCAGTGCTAGCGGGGGTACCCCTAACGAGCAGTACTTC
few	TRBV7-9	12	-	TRBJ1-1	CASRKGGTEAFF	TGTGCCAGCCGTAAGGGAGGCACTGAAGCTTTCTTT
many	TRBV19	14	-	TRBJ2-7	CASKPSRGNYEQYF	TGTGCCAGTAAACCTTCCCGGGGGAACTACGAGCAGTACTTC
many	TRBV5-6	16	-	TRBJ1-3	CASSPRGAPSGNTIYF	TGTGCCAGCAGCCCCCGGGGGGCGCCTTCTGGAAACACCATATATTTT
few	TRBV3-1	17	-	TRBJ1-2	CASAPSTEEKGFWGYTF	TGTGCCAGCGCACCCTCCACGGAAGAAAAAGGATTCTGGGGCTACACCTTC
many	TRBV2	15	TRBD1	TRBJ2-7	CASSESGTGGYEQYF	TGTGCCAGCAGTGAAAGCGGGACAGGGGGTTACGAGCAGTACTTC